This passage covers 4 T cell receptor beta chains from one sample sequenced in a study of blood T cell repertoires in COVID-19. Only in-frame clones appear in the TCRdb table, and some are missing; sequencing was by immunoSEQ multiplex PCR. The sample consists of about 110,000 clones, around 82% of them appearing once. Material: peripheral blood. The receptors were gathered from a human donor in a cohort sampled during active or convalescent COVID-19.

The chain is built from TRBV4-1 and TRBJ2-7; TRBD2 is a possible D gene (5 bases). There are 13 residues in the CDR3. From germline, CDR1 is MGHRA and CDR2 YSYEKL. Trimming pared 4 bases from V and 0 bases from J, leaving 7 bases between. This CDR3 reads CASSRTLSYEQYF. The CDR3 DNA follows: TGCGCCAGCAGCCGGACTCTCTCCTACGAGCAGTACTTC.

The V call is TRBV5-4, the J call TRBJ1-4; D gene unclear. Trimming left V 4 bases short and J 7 bases short, with 11 bases between. This CDR3 spans 13 amino acids. Germline V CDR1 and CDR2: SGHNT, YYREEE (reference sequence). As DNA, the CDR3 is TGTGCCAGCAGCCTCGGTTTCGGTGAAAAACTGTTTTTT. Translating it yields CASSLGFGEKLFF.

The rearrangement links TRBV30 to TRBJ1-6; unclear D gene. CDR3 size: 14 residues. Germline V gene sequence: CDR1 GTSNPN, CDR2 SVGIG (reference sequence). V lost 0 bases to trimming and J lost 6 bases, with 9 bases between them. The chain's CDR3 is CAWSVPGLNSPLHF. For the CDR3, the DNA is TGTGCCTGGAGTGTGCCTGGGCTTAATTCACCCCTCCACTTT.

The chain joins TRBV5-6 to TRBJ2-1; a possible D gene is TRBD1 (7 bases). The germline V gene has CDR1 SGHDT and CDR2 YYEEEE. This CDR3 comprises 17 residues. V lost 3 bases and J lost 4, with 20 bases in between. CDR3 amino acids: CASSSARGRGRYNEQFF. CDR3 coding DNA: TGTGCCAGCAGCTCGGCGAGGGGCAGGGGGAGGTACAATGAGCAGTTCTTC.